What follows are 18 T cell receptor beta chains derived from one specimen sequenced in a study of cytomegalovirus exposure and HLA in healthy donors. The PCR was carried out with 60 Vbeta primers and 13 Jbeta primers. Profiling relied on immunoSEQ multiplex PCR, and the TCRdb table lists in-frame clones only, not all of them. The table lists around 52,000 clones, with 9.5% to 12% in the top ten. Material: PBMCs. The receptors stem from a woman aged 50 to 60 in good health and CMV-seropositive.

The chain is built from TRBV27 and TRBJ1-5; TRBD1 aligns across 9 bases. The germline CDR1 and CDR2 sequences are MNHEY and SMNVEV (reference sequence). This CDR3 comprises 16 residues. The V segment lost 2 bases and the J segment 3 bases; nucleotides outside the gene matches: 5. The CDR3 is CASSLLGQGNNQPQHF. The CDR3 nucleotides read TGTGCCAGCAGTTTACTTGGACAGGGGAACAATCAGCCCCAGCATTTT.

This chain uses TRBV23-1 with TRBJ1-2, with D maybe TRBD1 (5 bases). TRBV23-1 is an ORF, with its function uncertain. Trimming left V 3 bases short and J 5 bases short, with 13 bases between. This CDR3 is 14 amino acids long. For the CDR3, the DNA is TGCGCCAGCAGTCATCCGGCCGACAGTTATGGCTACACCTTC. It codes for CASSHPADSYGYTF.

This chain uses TRBV5-6 with TRBJ2-7, with D tentatively TRBD2 (5 bases). CDR3 length equals 14 residues. Trimming stripped 3 bases from V and 3 bases from J, with 13 bases between. Looked up from germline, CDR1 is SGHDT and CDR2 is YYEEEE. In DNA form, the CDR3 reads TGTGCCAGCAGCTCTCCCGGACTTCACTACGAGCAGTACTTC. Residues: CASSSPGLHYEQYF.

The chain combines TRBV30 with TRBJ2-5, with a possible D match to TRBD2 (5 bases). V was clipped by 3 bases and J by 5 bases, with 25 bases between them. Germline V lookup: CDR1 GTSNPN, CDR2 SVGIG (reference sequence). The CDR3 covers 17 residues. CDR3 nucleotide sequence: TGTGCCTGGAGGCCCATACTCCTCAAAGCGGTGGGGGAGACCCAGTACTTC. It specifies CAWRPILLKAVGETQYF. Full variable domain (outside the CDR3, taken from reference TRBV30 and TRBJ2-5): SQTIHQWPATLVQPVGSPLSLECTVEGTSNPNLYWYRQAAGRGLQLLFYSVGIGQISSEVPQNLSASRPQDRQFILSSKKLLLSDSGFYLCAWRPILLKAVGETQYFGPGTRLLVL.

The chain is built from TRBV19 and TRBJ2-2; 8 nucleotides match TRBD2. Germline values: CDR1 LNHDA, CDR2 SQIVND (reference sequence). CDR3 length: 14 amino acids. The V gene end was trimmed by 7 bases and the J gene end by 1 base; junction bases not matched to a gene: 2. CDR3 DNA: TGTGCCAGTACCCGGGGGGGGAACACCGGGGAGCTGTTTTTT. This encodes CASTRGGNTGELFF.

V gene TRBV5-1 combines with J gene TRBJ2-5; a weak D match, TRBD1 (5 bases). In germline, CDR1 is SGHRS, CDR2 YFSETQ. With 4 bases removed from V and 3 bases from J, the gap between germline ends came to 13 bases. CDR3 length equals 14 residues. The CDR3 DNA reads TGCGCCAGCAGCGCTGGGGCAGGAGAAGAGACCCAGTACTTC. This codes for CASSAGAGEETQYF. The whole variable domain, filled in from reference TRBV5-1 and TRBJ2-5, reads KAGVTQTPRYLIKTRGQQVTLSCSPISGHRSVSWYQQTPGQGLQFLFEYFSETQRNKGNFPGRFSGRQFSNSRSEMNVSTLELGDSALYLCASSAGAGEETQYFGPGTRLLVL.

The CDR3 is CASSLTRGENEQFF. The CDR3 DNA sequence: TGTGCCAGCAGCTTAACAAGGGGCGAGAATGAGCAGTTCTTC. The chain carries TRBV7-3 and TRBJ2-1; possibly TRBD1 for D (5 bases). This CDR3 contains 14 residues. CDR1 and CDR2 (germline): SGHTA, FQGTGA. Trimming pared 0 bases from V and 7 bases from J, leaving 10 bases between.

This chain connects TRBV27 to TRBJ1-5; 7 nucleotides align to TRBD1. Germline CDR1 MNHEY, CDR2 SMNVEV (reference sequence). The CDR3 contains 17 residues. The ends lost 6 bases at V and 0 bases at J; junction bases unmatched: 11. This CDR3 reads CASSTRQGDYSNQPQHF. The DNA of the CDR3 is TGTGCCAGCAGCACCCGACAGGGCGATTATAGCAATCAGCCCCAGCATTTT.

The chain carries TRBV7-2 and TRBJ2-1, with 7 bases aligning to TRBD2. V was pared by 4 bases and J by 0 bases, with 6 bases of the junction left unmatched. The CDR3 spans 16 residues. Germline CDR1 SGHTA, CDR2 FQGNSA. The CDR3 DNA follows: TGTGCCAGCAGCTACGCGGGGGTCAGCTCCTACAATGAGCAGTTCTTC. Its translation: CASSYAGVSSYNEQFF.

The genes are TRBV6-6 and TRBJ1-1; tentatively, D is TRBD1 (5 bases). CDR1 is MNHNY, CDR2 SVGAGI, per germline (reference sequence). The CDR3 is made up of 14 amino acids. Trimming stripped 6 bases from V and 8 bases from J, with 19 bases between. In DNA form, the CDR3 reads TGTGCCAGCAGAACGGAGGGGTACACTGGGGAAGCTTTCTTT. Translated: CASRTEGYTGEAFF.

The chain uses TRBV6-5 and TRBJ2-5; 10 bases line up with TRBD2. This CDR3 region has 14 residues. Germline V lookup: CDR1 MNHEY, CDR2 SVGAGI. With 5 bases clipped from V and 4 bases from J, the junction kept 4 bases outside the gene matches. CDR3 sequence (DNA): TGTGCCAGCAGTACCGGGACTAGCGCAGAGACCCAGTACTTC. Its translation: CASSTGTSAETQYF.

This chain links TRBV27 with TRBJ2-5; 7 nucleotides line up with TRBD1. Germline lookup yields CDR1 MNHEY and CDR2 SMNVEV (reference sequence). The CDR3 totals 16 residues. J gave up 3 bases and V 0 bases, and 7 bases lay outside the gene matches. Here the CDR3 reads CASSLSKHTGEETQYF. CDR3 bases: TGTGCCAGCAGTTTATCAAAGCATACAGGGGAAGAGACCCAGTACTTC.

Remarks on this clone: Other nucleotide sequences in the sample specify the same CDR3. The chain employs TRBV5-5 and TRBJ1-2; no definite D call. From germline, CDR1 is SGHKS and CDR2 YYEKEE (reference sequence). The CDR3 has 12 amino acids. The V end lost 4 bases, the J end lost 8 bases, and 12 bases lay between the germline ends. This CDR3 is CASSLAIYGYTF. The CDR3 nucleotides read TGTGCCAGCAGCCTCGCGATTTACGGCTACACCTTC.

The V gene is TRBV28, the J gene TRBJ2-1; 14 bases map to TRBD2. Germline V gives CDR1 MDHEN, CDR2 SYDVKM. This CDR3 region has 19 residues. J lost 1 base, V lost 6 bases, and 11 bases had no gene match. CDR3 sequence: CASSSRLAGGPGSYNEQFF. CDR3 in DNA: TGTGCCAGCAGCTCAAGACTAGCGGGGGGGCCTGGGTCCTACAATGAGCAGTTCTTC.

V is TRBV7-2 and J is TRBJ2-2, with 8 nucleotides matching TRBD2. V gave up 8 bases and J gave up 3 bases; unmatched junction bases: 11. The CDR3 is made up of 16 amino acids. Germline V lookup: CDR1 SGHTA, CDR2 FQGNSA. This chain's CDR3 is CASAAGGRGYTGELFF. The CDR3, as DNA: TGTGCCAGCGCCGCGGGGGGCAGGGGTTACACCGGGGAGCTGTTTTTT.

The chain carries TRBV15 and TRBJ2-1; 8 positions match TRBD1. This CDR3 is built from 16 residues. Per the germline V gene, CDR1 is LNHNV and CDR2 is YYDKDF (reference sequence). V dropped 5 bases and J dropped 0; count of bases not matched to a gene: 6. DNA of the CDR3: TGTGCCACCAGCGATCCAGGGGGCGCCTCCTACAATGAGCAGTTCTTC. Protein: CATSDPGGASYNEQFF.

The chain employs TRBV18 and TRBJ2-7; tentative D call: TRBD1 (5 bases). V was clipped by 4 bases and J by 3 bases, with 22 bases between them. The CDR3 runs to 17 residues. CDR1 and CDR2 from the germline V gene are KGHSH and LQKENI. CDR3 amino acids: CASSLQTRQGLFYEQYF. CDR3 sequence (DNA): TGTGCCAGCTCACTCCAAACCCGGCAGGGTTTATTCTACGAGCAGTACTTC.

This chain joins TRBV5-1 and TRBJ1-2; 8 positions agree with TRBD1. The CDR3 extends over 14 amino acids. CDR1 and CDR2 (germline): SGHRS, YFSETQ. V shed 2 bases, J shed 5 bases, and the junction held 5 bases outside the gene matches. CDR3 region: CASSLTQGGYGYTF. CDR3 in DNA: TGCGCCAGCAGCTTAACACAGGGGGGGTATGGCTACACCTTC.